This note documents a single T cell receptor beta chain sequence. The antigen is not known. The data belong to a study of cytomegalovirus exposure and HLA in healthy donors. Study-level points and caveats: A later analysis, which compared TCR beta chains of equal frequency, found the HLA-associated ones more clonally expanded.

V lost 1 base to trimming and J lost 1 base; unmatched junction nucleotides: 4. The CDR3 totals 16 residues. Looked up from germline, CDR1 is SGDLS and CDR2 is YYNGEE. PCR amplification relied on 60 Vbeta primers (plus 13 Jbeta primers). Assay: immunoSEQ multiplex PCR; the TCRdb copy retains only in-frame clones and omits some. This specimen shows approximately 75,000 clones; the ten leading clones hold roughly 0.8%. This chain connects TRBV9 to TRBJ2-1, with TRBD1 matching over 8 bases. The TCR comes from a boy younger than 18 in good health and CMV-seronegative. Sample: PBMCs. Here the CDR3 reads CASSVRGDRSYNEQFF. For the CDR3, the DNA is TGTGCCAGCAGCGTAAGGGGGGACAGGTCCTACAATGAGCAGTTCTTC. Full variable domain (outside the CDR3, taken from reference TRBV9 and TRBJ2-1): DSGVTQTPKHLITATGQRVTLRCSPRSGDLSVYWYQQSLDQGLQFLIQYYNGEERAKGNILERFSAQQFPDLHSELNLSSLELGDSALYFCASSVRGDRSYNEQFFGPGTRLTVL.